One sample yielded the 2 T cell receptor beta chains listed below, sequenced in a study of blood T cell repertoires in COVID-19 (dated by TCRdb to between 2020 and 2021). To prepare the library, the immunoSEQ multiplex PCR assay was applied. Entries here come from immuneACCESS through TCRdb and include only in-frame sequences with V and J called. Some clones fail to appear in such tables; in the studies checked, an unresolved V gene covers under half of the shortfall, and the cause of the remainder is unknown. This sample lists some 110,000 clones; approximately 82% were detected once. Of the sample, 15% is held by the ten largest clones. Source material: peripheral blood. The receptor set was obtained from a woman aged 80 or older with acute or convalescent COVID-19.

The chain employs TRBV27 and TRBJ1-1; D is unresolved. Germline loops: CDR1 MNHEY, CDR2 SMNVEV (reference sequence). Between the trimmed V and J ends, which lost 2 bases and 2 bases, there was a span of 9 bases. CDR3 length: 14 amino acids. The CDR3 DNA follows: TGTGCCAGCAGTTTAAAAGCCCGCAACACTGAAGCTTTCTTT. This sequence encodes CASSLKARNTEAFF.

The chain couples TRBV24-1 to TRBJ2-1; 9 bases align to TRBD1. Germline CDR1 is KGHDR and CDR2 is SFDVKD. With 4 bases clipped from V and 5 bases from J, the junction kept 5 bases outside the gene matches. The CDR3 extends over 15 amino acids. The DNA for the CDR3 is TGTGCCACCAGTGACGCCGGACAGGGGAACAATGAGCAGTTCTTC. It encodes CATSDAGQGNNEQFF.